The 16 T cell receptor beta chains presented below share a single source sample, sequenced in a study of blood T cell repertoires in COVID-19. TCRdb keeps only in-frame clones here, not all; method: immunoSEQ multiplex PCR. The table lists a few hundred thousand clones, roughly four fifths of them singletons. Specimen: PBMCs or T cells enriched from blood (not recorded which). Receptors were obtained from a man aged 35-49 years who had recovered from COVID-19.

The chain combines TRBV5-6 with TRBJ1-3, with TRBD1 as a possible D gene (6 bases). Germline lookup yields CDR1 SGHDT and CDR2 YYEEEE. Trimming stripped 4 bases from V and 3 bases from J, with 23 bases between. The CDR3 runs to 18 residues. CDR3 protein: CASSPSPGAKFSGNTIYF. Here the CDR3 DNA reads TGTGCCAGCAGCCCCTCGCCAGGGGCGAAATTTAGTGGAAACACCATATATTTT. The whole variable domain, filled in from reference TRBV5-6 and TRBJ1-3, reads DAGVTQSPTHLIKTRGQQVTLRCSPKSGHDTVSWYQQALGQGPQFIFQYYEEEERQRGNFPDRFSGHQFPNYSSELNVNALLLGDSALYLCASSPSPGAKFSGNTIYFGEGSWLTVV.

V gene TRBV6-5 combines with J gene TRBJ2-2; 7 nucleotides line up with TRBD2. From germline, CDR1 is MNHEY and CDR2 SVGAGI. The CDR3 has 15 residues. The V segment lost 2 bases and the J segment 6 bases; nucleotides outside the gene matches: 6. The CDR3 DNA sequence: TGTGCCAGCAGTTACCGGACTAGTGGTGCCGGGGAGCTGTTTTTT. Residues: CASSYRTSGAGELFF.

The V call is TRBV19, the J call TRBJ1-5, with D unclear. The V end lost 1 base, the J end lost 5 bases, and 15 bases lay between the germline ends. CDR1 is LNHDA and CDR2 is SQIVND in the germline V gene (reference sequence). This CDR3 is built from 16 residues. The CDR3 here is CASSIVQGLGDQPQHF. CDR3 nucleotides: TGTGCCAGTAGTATAGTTCAAGGACTCGGGGATCAGCCCCAGCATTTT.

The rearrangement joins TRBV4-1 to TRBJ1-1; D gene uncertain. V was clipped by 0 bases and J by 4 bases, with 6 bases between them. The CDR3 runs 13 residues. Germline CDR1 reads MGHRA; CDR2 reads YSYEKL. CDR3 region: CASSQDQFTEAFF. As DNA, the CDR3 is TGCGCCAGCAGCCAAGATCAGTTCACTGAAGCTTTCTTT.

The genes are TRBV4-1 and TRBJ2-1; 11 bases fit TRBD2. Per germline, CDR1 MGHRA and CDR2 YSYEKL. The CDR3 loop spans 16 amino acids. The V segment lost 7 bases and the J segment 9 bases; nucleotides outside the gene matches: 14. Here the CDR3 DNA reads TGCGCCAGCACCACAATCAGCACTAGCGGGGGAAGTGAGCAGTTCTTC. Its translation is CASTTISTSGGSEQFF.

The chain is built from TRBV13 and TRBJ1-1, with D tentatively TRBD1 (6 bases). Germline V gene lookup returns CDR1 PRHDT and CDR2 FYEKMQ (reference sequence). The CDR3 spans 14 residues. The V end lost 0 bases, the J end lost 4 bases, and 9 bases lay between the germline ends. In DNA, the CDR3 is TGTGCCAGCAGCTTAGGGGCCAGGGGCACTGAAGCTTTCTTT. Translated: CASSLGARGTEAFF.

The CDR3 nucleotides read TGTGCCAGCAGCCAGGGACTAGTTTCCTACAATGAGCAGTTCTTC. Translating it yields CASSQGLVSYNEQFF. The V call is TRBV5-8, the J call TRBJ2-1; 8 bases are a match to TRBD2. Trimming took 4 bases from V and 1 from J; bases not matched to a gene: 4. This CDR3 comprises 15 residues. Germline V gene sequence: CDR1 SGHTS, CDR2 YDEGEE.

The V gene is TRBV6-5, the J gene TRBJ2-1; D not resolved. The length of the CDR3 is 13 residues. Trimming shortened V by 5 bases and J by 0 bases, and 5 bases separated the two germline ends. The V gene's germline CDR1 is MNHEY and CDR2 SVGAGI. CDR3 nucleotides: TGTGCCAGCAGTCTTAGCTCCTACAATGAGCAGTTCTTC. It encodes CASSLSSYNEQFF.

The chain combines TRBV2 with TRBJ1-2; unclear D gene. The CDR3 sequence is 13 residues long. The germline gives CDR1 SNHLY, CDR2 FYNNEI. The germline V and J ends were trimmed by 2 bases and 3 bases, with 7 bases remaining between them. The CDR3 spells CASSESGDYGYTF. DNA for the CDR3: TGTGCCAGCAGTGAATCCGGGGACTATGGCTACACCTTC.

The CDR3 DNA reads TGTGCCAGCAGCCCATACAATGAGCAGTTCTTC. Its protein is CASSPYNEQFF. The V call is TRBV7-9, the J call TRBJ2-1; D unclear. From germline, CDR1 is SEHNR and CDR2 FQNEAQ (reference sequence). Trimming removed 5 bases at V and 4 bases at J, with 3 bases between. The CDR3 is 11 residues long.

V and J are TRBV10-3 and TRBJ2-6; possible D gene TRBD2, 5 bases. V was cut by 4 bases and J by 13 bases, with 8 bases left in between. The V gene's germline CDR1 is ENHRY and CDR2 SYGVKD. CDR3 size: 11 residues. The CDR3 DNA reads TGTGCCATCAGTGGACGAGGGGTCCTGACTTTC. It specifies CAISGRGVLTF.

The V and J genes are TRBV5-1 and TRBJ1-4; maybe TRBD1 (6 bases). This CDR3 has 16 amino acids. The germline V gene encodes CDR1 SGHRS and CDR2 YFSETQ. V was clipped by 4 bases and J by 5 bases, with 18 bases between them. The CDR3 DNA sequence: TGCGCCAGCAGCCTTGGTCCGGGACAAGGGAATGAAAAACTGTTTTTT. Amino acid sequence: CASSLGPGQGNEKLFF.

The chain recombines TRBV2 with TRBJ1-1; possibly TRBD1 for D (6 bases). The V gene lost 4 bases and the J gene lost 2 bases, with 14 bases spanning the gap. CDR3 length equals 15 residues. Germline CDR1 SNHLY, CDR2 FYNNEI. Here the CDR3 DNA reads TGTGCCAGCAGTGCCTCTCACAGGGTCAACACTGAAGCTTTCTTT. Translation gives CASSASHRVNTEAFF.

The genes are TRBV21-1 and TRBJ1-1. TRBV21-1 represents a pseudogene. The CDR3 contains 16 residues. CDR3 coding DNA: TGTGCCAGCAGCAAAGGTCGGCGGGGGGCGAACACTGAAGCTTTCTTT. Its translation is CASSKGRRGANTEAFF.

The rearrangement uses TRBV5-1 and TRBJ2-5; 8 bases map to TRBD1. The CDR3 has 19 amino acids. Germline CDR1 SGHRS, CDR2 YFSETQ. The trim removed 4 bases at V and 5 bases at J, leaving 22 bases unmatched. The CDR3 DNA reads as TGCGCCAGCAGCCCAATATCCCCCTTACAGGGGGTTGGGAGGGAGACCCAGTACTTC. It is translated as CASSPISPLQGVGRETQYF.

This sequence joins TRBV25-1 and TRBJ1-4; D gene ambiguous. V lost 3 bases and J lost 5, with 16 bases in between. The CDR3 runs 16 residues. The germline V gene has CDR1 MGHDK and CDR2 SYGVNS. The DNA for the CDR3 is TGTGCCAGCAGTGAGGGTAGTGGCACGGAGAATGAAAAACTGTTTTTT. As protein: CASSEGSGTENEKLFF.